A single sample gave rise to the 8 T cell receptor beta chains below, sequenced in a study of B cell selection in AIRE deficiency. Method: immunoSEQ multiplex PCR; TCRdb's copy keeps in-frame clones and lacks some. The sample includes fewer than 30,000 clones, roughly 97% of them seen just once. CD4+CD127+ cells were sorted as the conventional CD4 T cells. The sequencing input was CD4+CD127+ conventional T cells sorted from PBMCs. These TCRs come from a human donor in good health.

CDR3 protein: CASSQDMGQGDEQYF. DNA for the CDR3: TGTGCCAGCAGCCAAGATATGGGACAGGGGGACGAGCAGTACTTC. The J gene is TRBJ2-7, the V gene TRBV4-2, with 11 nucleotides matching TRBD1. V was clipped by 0 bases and J by 5 bases; unmatched bases: 3. This CDR3 region has 15 residues. The V gene's germline CDR1 is LGHNA and CDR2 YNFKEQ.

This sequence joins TRBV28 and TRBJ1-4; 7 bases map to TRBD1. The CDR3 extends over 16 amino acids. Germline CDR1 and CDR2: MDHEN and SYDVKM. J lost 4 bases, V lost 2 bases, and 7 bases had no gene match. The CDR3 sequence: CASSLGRGQYNEKLFF. The CDR3 DNA follows: TGTGCCAGCAGTTTAGGAAGGGGACAGTATAATGAAAAACTGTTTTTT.

The chain uses TRBV5-1 and TRBJ2-7; TRBD2 aligns across 8 bases. The V and J ends lost 0 bases and 3 bases, in that order; junction bases with no gene match: 5. Per germline, CDR1 SGHRS and CDR2 YFSETQ. This CDR3 has 15 amino acids. The CDR3 sequence: CASSLAGGDLYEQYF. The DNA for the CDR3 is TGCGCCAGCAGCTTGGCCGGGGGGGACCTCTACGAGCAGTACTTC.

The chain has TRBV2 and TRBJ1-4; D possibly corresponds to TRBD1 (6 bases). Trimming took 1 base from V and 7 from J, leaving 13 bases between them. Germline CDR1 reads SNHLY; CDR2 reads FYNNEI. This CDR3 spans 15 amino acids. CDR3 nucleotides: TGTGCCAGCAGTGAAGGGGGGCCTGGGATTGAAAAACTGTTTTTT. Protein product: CASSEGGPGIEKLFF.

The CDR3 nucleotides are TGTGCCAGCAGTCACGGACAGGTCGAGCAGTACTTC. Its translation is CASSHGQVEQYF. This chain joins TRBV6-1 and TRBJ2-7; 7 bases map to TRBD1. The CDR3 length is 12 residues. V lost 5 bases and J lost 6; bases outside the gene matches: 4. In germline, CDR1 is MNHNS, CDR2 SASEGT.

The chain recombines TRBV9 with TRBJ1-4; no firm D call. Germline V gene data show CDR1 as SGDLS and CDR2 as YYNGEE. The CDR3 spans 15 residues. Deletions cut 3 bases from V and 8 bases from J, with 17 bases between. The CDR3 nucleotides read TGTGCCAGCAGCGCCCCAGAAGGGAAAGTGGAAAAACTGTTTTTT. Its protein is CASSAPEGKVEKLFF.

The chain employs TRBV30 and TRBJ2-1; 7 positions agree with TRBD1. Trimming cost V 1 base and J 6 bases; bases outside gene matches: 0. This CDR3 has 12 residues. Germline CDR1 GTSNPN, CDR2 SVGIG (reference sequence). As DNA, the CDR3 is TGTGCCTGGAGTGCAGGGGGCAATGAGCAGTTCTTC. Translated: CAWSAGGNEQFF.

The sample holds one count of this clone. This sequence joins TRBV5-5 and TRBJ1-3, with D perhaps TRBD1 (6 bases). The CDR3 sequence is 18 residues long. Trimming took 0 bases from V and 4 from J, leaving 20 bases between them. Germline-derived CDR1 and CDR2 are SGHKS and YYEKEE (reference sequence). The CDR3 spells CASSLGSRDIGVGNTIYF. DNA of the CDR3: TGTGCCAGCAGCTTGGGGTCCCGGGACATTGGGGTCGGAAACACCATATATTTT.